This T cell receptor beta chain derives from a study of blood T cells in healthy people across ages. This clonotype was counted between two and nine times. Using a J-beta primer mix together with a sample-barcoded 5' primer, a second PCR was run for roughly 7 to 11 cycles. Via MiXCR, TCRdb re-called the 5' RACE reads, giving one row per CDR3 protein. The sample has roughly 1,800,000 distinct CDR3 sequences; less than 50% are singletons. V was shortened by 0 bases and J by 3 bases, with 17 bases between the two germline ends. The CDR3 is 17 residues long. Germline assignment: CDR1 LGHNA and CDR2 YNFKEQ.

This sequence joins TRBV4-2 and TRBJ1-2; D is unresolved. This receptor was identified in a woman aged 40 to 50 in good health. The sequencing input was blood. The CDR3 DNA is TGTGCCAGCAGCCAAGATGGCATCCCCCACCAGGACTATGGCTACACCTTC. Translating gives CASSQDGIPHQDYGYTF.